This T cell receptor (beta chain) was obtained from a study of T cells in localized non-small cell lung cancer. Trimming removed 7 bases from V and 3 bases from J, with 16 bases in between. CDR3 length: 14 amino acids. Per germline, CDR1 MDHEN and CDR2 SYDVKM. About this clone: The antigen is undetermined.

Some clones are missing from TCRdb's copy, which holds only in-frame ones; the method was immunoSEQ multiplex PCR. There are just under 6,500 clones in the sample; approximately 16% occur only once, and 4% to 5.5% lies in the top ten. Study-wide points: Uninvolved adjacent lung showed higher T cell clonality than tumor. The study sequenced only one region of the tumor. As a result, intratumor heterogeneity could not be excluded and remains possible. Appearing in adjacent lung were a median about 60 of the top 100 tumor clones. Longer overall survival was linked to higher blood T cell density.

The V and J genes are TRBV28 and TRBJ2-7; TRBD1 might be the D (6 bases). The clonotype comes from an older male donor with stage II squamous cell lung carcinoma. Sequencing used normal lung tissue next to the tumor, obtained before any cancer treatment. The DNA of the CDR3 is TGTGCCAGCACACCCCAGGGGTCCCACTACGAGCAGTACTTC. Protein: CASTPQGSHYEQYF. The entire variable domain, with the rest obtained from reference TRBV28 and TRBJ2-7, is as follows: DVKVTQSSRYLVKRTGEKVFLECVQDMDHENMFWYRQDPGLGLRLIYFSYDVKMKEKGDIPEGYSVSREKKERFSLILESASTNQTSMYLCASTPQGSHYEQYFGPGTRLTVT.